This T cell receptor beta chain was identified during a study of T-cell reconstitution after alpha-beta-depleted transplantation in children. CDR1 MNHEY and CDR2 SVGEGT come from the germline V gene. The CDR3 is 10 residues long. V lost 7 bases to trimming and J lost 4 bases, with 4 bases between them. Preparing the TCRbeta library involved the use of unique molecular identifiers. TCRdb re-called the PCR reads with MiXCR, one entry per CDR3 protein. This sample has 490,000 or so distinct CDR3 sequences, with around 12% found just once. The sequence came from a human donor who donated a stem cell graft to a child with combined immunodeficiency. The starting material was PBMCs from the stem cell graft donor, obtained from the stem cell graft. The gene calls are TRBV6-2 or TRBV6-3 and TRBJ2-5; D not certain. The CDR3 reads CASMRETQYF. The CDR3 coding sequence is TGTGCCAGCATGCGAGAGACCCAGTACTTC.